A single sample gave rise to the 27 T cell receptor beta chains below, sequenced in a study of shared clonotypes between healthy human individuals. Naive CD8 cells, CD45RO-negative and positively selected for CCR7, excluded terminally differentiated effector memory CD45RA+ cells. TCRdb's table, derived via immunoSEQ multiplex PCR, lists solely in-frame clones and lacks some. Of over 2 million clones in the sample, about 95% were seen once. Sequences were obtained from naive CD8+ T cells sorted from blood. All receptors derive from a man aged 18-30 years in good health.

The table lists this clone with a count of one. The rearrangement joins TRBV19 to TRBJ2-7, with a weak D call TRBD2 (6 bases). Trimming left V 3 bases short and J 0 bases short, with 12 bases between. CDR3 length: 15 amino acids. The germline gives CDR1 LNHDA, CDR2 SQIVND (reference sequence). CDR3 sequence reads: CASSMGDSSSYEQYF. The CDR3 coding sequence is TGTGCCAGTAGTATGGGGGACTCAAGCTCCTACGAGCAGTACTTC.

V gene TRBV7-9 combines with J gene TRBJ2-1; TRBD2 agrees at 12 bases. Germline V gene data show CDR1 as SEHNR and CDR2 as FQNEAQ (reference sequence). After removal of 5 bases from V and 7 bases from J, the junction contained 9 bases not matched to a gene. CDR3 length: 16 amino acids. The CDR3 DNA sequence: TGTGCCAGCAGCCCACGGACTAGCGGGGTGGAAAATGAGCAGTTCTTC. This translates into CASSPRTSGVENEQFF. The entire variable domain, with the rest obtained from reference TRBV7-9 and TRBJ2-1, is as follows: DTGVSQNPRHKITKRGQNVTFRCDPISEHNRLYWYRQTLGQGPEFLTYFQNEAQLEKSRLLSDRFSAERPKGSFSTLEIQRTEQGDSAMYLCASSPRTSGVENEQFFGPGTRLTVL.

V is TRBV27 and J is TRBJ1-6; D is possibly TRBD1 (6 bases). V lost 5 bases and J 4 bases, leaving 12 bases between the germline ends. Germline V gives CDR1 MNHEY, CDR2 SMNVEV (reference sequence). The CDR3 is 15 residues long. The CDR3 sequence: CASSQGQPYNSPLHF. For the CDR3, the DNA is TGTGCCAGCAGTCAAGGACAGCCGTATAATTCACCCCTCCACTTT.

The V call is TRBV6-1, the J call TRBJ2-1; D not resolved. CDR1 and CDR2 (germline): MNHNS, SASEGT. This CDR3 is built from 14 residues. V lost 3 bases, J lost 7 bases, and 13 bases lay in between. The chain's CDR3 is CASSEWALSNEQFF. The CDR3 nucleotides are TGTGCCAGCAGTGAGTGGGCCTTAAGTAATGAGCAGTTCTTC.

In DNA, the CDR3 is TGCGCCAGCAGTCAGGGGTATTACAATGAGCAGTTCTTC. It encodes CASSQGYYNEQFF. J is TRBJ2-1 and V is TRBV10-2, with a possible D match to TRBD1 (6 bases). This CDR3 spans 13 amino acids. Germline V lookup: CDR1 WSHSY, CDR2 SAAADI. Trimming cost V 5 bases and J 4 bases, with 9 bases left between them.

J is TRBJ2-7 and V is TRBV9; D uncertain. Trimming left V 4 bases short and J 4 bases short, with 15 bases between. This CDR3 is built from 14 residues. The V gene's germline CDR1 is SGDLS and CDR2 YYNGEE. This chain's CDR3 is CASSPTRSLYEQYF. The DNA for the CDR3 is TGTGCCAGCAGCCCGACGAGGTCCCTATACGAGCAGTACTTC.

The chain employs TRBV6-1 and TRBJ2-7, with 10 bases identical to TRBD2. CDR3 length: 19 residues. Germline trimming cut 3 bases from V and 6 bases from J; bases unmatched to any gene: 20. CDR1 and CDR2 (germline): MNHNS, SASEGT. This CDR3 is CASSEPGQSSSGGAFEQYF. The CDR3 DNA sequence: TGTGCCAGCAGTGAGCCGGGACAATCTTCAAGCGGGGGGGCCTTCGAGCAGTACTTC.

This chain uses TRBV27 with TRBJ2-1; D may be TRBD2 (7 bases). Germline V gene sequence: CDR1 MNHEY, CDR2 SMNVEV (reference sequence). This CDR3 has 15 residues. V was pared by 2 bases and J by 3 bases, with 11 bases between. The CDR3 loop is CASSLRGGIYNEQFF. Written as DNA, the CDR3 is TGTGCCAGCAGTTTAAGGGGGGGCATCTACAATGAGCAGTTCTTC.

This chain connects TRBV9 to TRBJ2-1; 10 nucleotides line up with TRBD1. The V segment lost 3 bases and the J segment 3 bases; nucleotides outside the gene matches: 3. The CDR3 loop spans 15 amino acids. In germline, CDR1 is SGDLS, CDR2 YYNGEE. DNA of the CDR3: TGTGCCAGCAGCGCCGGGACAGGGGTCTACAATGAGCAGTTCTTC. This encodes CASSAGTGVYNEQFF.

CDR3 region: CATSTPETGKDIQYF. The CDR3 DNA follows: TGTGCCACCAGCACCCCCGAGACAGGGAAGGACATTCAGTACTTC. The chain couples TRBV15 to TRBJ2-4, with 7 positions matching TRBD1. Germline CDR1 and CDR2: LNHNV and YYDKDF (reference sequence). V was pared by 4 bases and J by 8 bases, with 11 bases of the junction left unmatched. The length of the CDR3 is 15 residues.

This clone was detected only once. The genes are TRBV29-1 and TRBJ2-1; 8 bases map to TRBD1. This CDR3 comprises 16 residues. V gave up 6 bases and J gave up 4 bases; unmatched junction bases: 14. CDR1 is SQVTM, CDR2 ANQGSEA, per germline. The CDR3 nucleotides read TGCAGCGTCCGTGGGGACCCGGACAGGGCATACAATGAGCAGTTCTTC. It codes for CSVRGDPDRAYNEQFF.

The rearrangement joins TRBV28 to TRBJ2-5; D possibly corresponds to TRBD1 (6 bases). CDR3 length equals 13 residues. Trimming removed 6 bases at V and 4 bases at J, with 12 bases between. In germline, CDR1 is MDHEN, CDR2 SYDVKM. The CDR3 here is CASRPDRLETQYF. For the CDR3, the DNA is TGTGCCAGCAGACCGGACAGACTAGAGACCCAGTACTTC.

This chain joins TRBV27 and TRBJ1-6; 7 bases map to TRBD1. This CDR3 comprises 14 residues. Trimming removed 9 bases from V and 8 bases from J; junction bases left unmatched: 10. Germline CDR1 MNHEY, CDR2 SMNVEV (reference sequence). The CDR3 DNA reads TGTGCCAGTAAACCGGGGACAGAGGATTCACCCCTCCACTTT. Translation: CASKPGTEDSPLHF.

A note on this clone: At the DNA level, this CDR3 is encoded by other sequences in the same sample as well. This chain uses TRBV9 with TRBJ1-2; TRBD1 agrees at 8 bases. The germline CDR1 and CDR2 sequences are SGDLS and YYNGEE. This CDR3 region has 13 residues. Trimming removed 2 bases from V and 8 bases from J; junction bases left unmatched: 5. CDR3 nucleotide sequence: TGTGCCAGCAGCGTGGGGACAGGTGGGGGCTACACCTTC. As protein: CASSVGTGGGYTF.

This chain joins TRBV27 and TRBJ2-7; the match to TRBD2 covers 10 bases. Trimming at V came to 3 bases and at J to 2 bases, leaving 10 bases not matched to a gene. CDR3 size: 17 residues. Germline assignment: CDR1 MNHEY and CDR2 SMNVEV (reference sequence). The CDR3, as DNA: TGTGCCAGCAGTTTTTACGTGGGGACTAGCGTCGCCTACGAGCAGTACTTC. This encodes CASSFYVGTSVAYEQYF.

The chain carries TRBV6-1 and TRBJ2-7; D remains ambiguous. Germline V lookup: CDR1 MNHNS, CDR2 SASEGT. The CDR3 is 15 residues long. The germline V and J ends were trimmed by 2 bases and 6 bases, with 17 bases remaining between them. CDR3 nucleotide sequence: TGTGCCAGCAGTGAATCAGTGTCCGGGTCCCGCGAGCAGTACTTC. Amino acid sequence: CASSESVSGSREQYF.

This clone occurred a few times. This same CDR3 is encoded by further DNA sequences in the sample. The V gene is TRBV27, the J gene TRBJ1-2; 8 nucleotides line up with TRBD1. The CDR3 covers 13 residues. Trimming removed 6 bases from V and 6 bases from J; junction bases left unmatched: 6. Germline CDR1 MNHEY, CDR2 SMNVEV (reference sequence). CDR3 nucleotides: TGTGCCAGCAGCCCGGACAGGGCCAATGGCTACACCTTC. Its translation: CASSPDRANGYTF.

The chain uses TRBV4-1 and TRBJ2-5; D possibly corresponds to TRBD2 (6 bases). The CDR3 covers 15 residues. Germline V CDR1 and CDR2: MGHRA, YSYEKL. V lost 2 bases, J lost 5 bases, and 15 bases lay in between. In DNA form, the CDR3 reads TGCGCCAGCAGCCAATTGACGGGAGCAGGGGAGACCCAGTACTTC. It yields the protein CASSQLTGAGETQYF.

The gene calls are TRBV2 and TRBJ1-3; D gene ambiguous. V was pared by 6 bases and J by 2 bases, with 11 bases between. The CDR3 extends over 14 amino acids. Germline CDR1 is SNHLY and CDR2 is FYNNEI. CDR3 loop: CASSGESAGNTIYF. The DNA of the CDR3 is TGTGCCAGCAGCGGGGAGAGTGCTGGAAACACCATATATTTT. Drawing the rest from reference TRBV2 and TRBJ1-3, the complete variable domain is EPEVTQTPSHQVTQMGQEVILRCVPISNHLYFYWYRQILGQKVEFLVSFYNNEISEKSEIFDDQFSVERPDGSNFTLKIRSTKLEDSAMYFCASSGESAGNTIYFGEGSWLTVV.

The rearrangement links TRBV5-1 to TRBJ2-4; maybe TRBD1 (6 bases). Trimming took 1 base from V and 5 from J, leaving 13 bases between them. Germline CDR1 and CDR2: SGHRS and YFSETQ. The CDR3 totals 15 residues. The CDR3 sequence is CASSLSQGQENIQYF. CDR3 sequence (DNA): TGCGCCAGCAGCTTGAGTCAGGGGCAGGAAAACATTCAGTACTTC.

The chain joins TRBV11-2 to TRBJ1-2; a weak D match, TRBD1 (6 bases). Germline V gene sequence: CDR1 SGHAT, CDR2 FQNNGV. The germline V and J ends were trimmed by 7 bases and 4 bases, with 19 bases remaining between them. There are 15 residues in the CDR3. The CDR3, as DNA: TGTGCCAGCACCACCGGGGGGGGCGCAGGCTATGGCTACACCTTC. This gives the protein CASTTGGGAGYGYTF.

The V and J genes are TRBV19 and TRBJ2-1; no reliable D call. V was trimmed by 1 base and J by 9 bases, leaving 7 bases between them. The CDR3 is made up of 12 amino acids. Germline-derived CDR1 and CDR2 are LNHDA and SQIVND (reference sequence). This CDR3 reads CASSIGDFEQFF. The CDR3 coding sequence is TGTGCCAGTAGTATAGGGGATTTTGAGCAGTTCTTC. Using reference TRBV19 and TRBJ2-1 for the parts outside the CDR3, the full variable domain is DGGITQSPKYLFRKEGQNVTLSCEQNLNHDAMYWYRQDPGQGLRLIYYSQIVNDFQKGDIAEGYSVSREKKESFPLTVTSAQKNPTAFYLCASSIGDFEQFFGPGTRLTVL.

The V and J genes are TRBV27 and TRBJ1-5; D call uncertain. The CDR3 is 14 residues long. Germline-derived CDR1 and CDR2 are MNHEY and SMNVEV (reference sequence). V was clipped by 3 bases and J by 3 bases, with 9 bases between them. As DNA, the CDR3 is TGTGCCAGCAGTTTGATAGGGAACAATCAGCCCCAGCATTTT. This translates into CASSLIGNNQPQHF.

This chain connects TRBV9 to TRBJ2-7, with D perhaps matching TRBD2 (5 bases). The CDR3 covers 15 residues. Germline lookup yields CDR1 SGDLS and CDR2 YYNGEE. V lost 0 bases and J 2 bases, leaving 12 bases between the germline ends. CDR3 nucleotide sequence: TGTGCCAGCAGCGTAGAGGCTTCTAGCCCCTACGAGCAGTACTTC. Translation: CASSVEASSPYEQYF.

This sequence joins TRBV5-6 and TRBJ2-3; the match to TRBD2 covers 7 bases. Trimming at V came to 6 bases and at J to 2 bases, leaving 9 bases not matched to a gene. The CDR3 totals 15 residues. CDR1 and CDR2 from the germline V gene are SGHDT and YYEEEE. This CDR3 is CASISGKTLTDTQYF. The CDR3, as DNA: TGTGCCAGCATCAGCGGGAAAACCCTCACAGATACGCAGTATTTT.

V usage is TRBV6-1 and J usage is TRBJ2-3, with 8 bases matching TRBD2. The germline V gene encodes CDR1 MNHNS and CDR2 SASEGT. The CDR3 is made up of 15 amino acids. Germline trimming cut 6 bases from V and 4 bases from J; bases unmatched to any gene: 9. The CDR3 region is CASSLRAGVADTQYF. In DNA, the CDR3 is TGTGCCAGCAGCCTGAGAGCGGGAGTGGCAGATACGCAGTATTTT.

The chain carries TRBV4-3 and TRBJ1-1; a weak D match, TRBD1 (5 bases). The germline CDR1 and CDR2 sequences are LGHNA and YSLEER. The V end was cut by 4 bases, the J end by 5 bases, with 17 bases between. The CDR3 extends over 15 amino acids. CDR3 protein: CASSPAYGGWTEAFF. In nucleotides, the CDR3 is TGCGCCAGCAGCCCCGCATACGGGGGTTGGACTGAAGCTTTCTTT.